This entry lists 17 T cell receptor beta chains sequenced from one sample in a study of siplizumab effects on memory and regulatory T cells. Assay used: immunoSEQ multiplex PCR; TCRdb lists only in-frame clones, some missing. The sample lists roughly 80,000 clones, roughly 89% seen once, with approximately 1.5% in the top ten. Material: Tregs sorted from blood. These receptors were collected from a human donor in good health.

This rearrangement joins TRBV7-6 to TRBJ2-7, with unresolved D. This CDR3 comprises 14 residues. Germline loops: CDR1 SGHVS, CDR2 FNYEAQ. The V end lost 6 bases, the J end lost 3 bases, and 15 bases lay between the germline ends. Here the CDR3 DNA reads TGTGCCAGCAGAGCCCGTCCTGGGGACTACGAGCAGTACTTC. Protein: CASRARPGDYEQYF.

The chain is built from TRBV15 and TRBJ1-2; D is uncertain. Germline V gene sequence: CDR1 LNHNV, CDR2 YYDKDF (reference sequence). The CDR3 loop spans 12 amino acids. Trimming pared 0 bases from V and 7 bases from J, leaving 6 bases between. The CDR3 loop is CATSRDLSGYTF. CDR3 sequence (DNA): TGTGCCACCAGCAGAGATCTCTCTGGCTACACCTTC.

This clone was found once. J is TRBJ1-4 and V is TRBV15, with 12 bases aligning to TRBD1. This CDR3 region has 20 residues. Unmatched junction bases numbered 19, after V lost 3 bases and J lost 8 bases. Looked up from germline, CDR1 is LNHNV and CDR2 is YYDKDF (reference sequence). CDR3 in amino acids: CATSSKPSGTGGPAGEKLFF. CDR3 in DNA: TGTGCCACCAGCAGCAAACCTTCCGGGACAGGGGGCCCCGCAGGGGAAAAACTGTTTTTT.

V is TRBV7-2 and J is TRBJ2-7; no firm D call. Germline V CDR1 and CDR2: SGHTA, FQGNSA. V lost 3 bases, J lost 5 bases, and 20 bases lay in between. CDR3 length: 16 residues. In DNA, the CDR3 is TGTGCCAGCAGCTTTAGGGTCGCAGCGTCCCCCAACGAGCAGTACTTC. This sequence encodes CASSFRVAASPNEQYF. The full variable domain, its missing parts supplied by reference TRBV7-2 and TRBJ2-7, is GAGVSQSPSNKVTEKGKDVELRCDPISGHTALYWYRQSLGQGLEFLIYFQGNSAPDKSGLPSDRFSAERTGGSVSTLTIQRTQQEDSAVYLCASSFRVAASPNEQYFGPGTRLTVT.

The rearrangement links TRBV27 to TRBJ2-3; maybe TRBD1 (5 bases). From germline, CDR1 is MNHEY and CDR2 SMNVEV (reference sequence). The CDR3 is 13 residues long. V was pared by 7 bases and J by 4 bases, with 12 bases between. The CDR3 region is CASTLQGSDTQYF. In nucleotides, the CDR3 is TGTGCCAGCACCCTCCAGGGATCAGATACGCAGTATTTT.

As DNA, the CDR3 is TGTGCCATCAGTGAGTCGGGACTAGCAGATAGAAAAAACATTCAGTACTTC. It yields the protein CAISESGLADRKNIQYF. V gene TRBV10-3 combines with J gene TRBJ2-4; 9 bases align to TRBD2. This CDR3 is 17 amino acids long. J lost 4 bases, V lost 0 bases, and 7 bases had no gene match. The germline gives CDR1 ENHRY, CDR2 SYGVKD.

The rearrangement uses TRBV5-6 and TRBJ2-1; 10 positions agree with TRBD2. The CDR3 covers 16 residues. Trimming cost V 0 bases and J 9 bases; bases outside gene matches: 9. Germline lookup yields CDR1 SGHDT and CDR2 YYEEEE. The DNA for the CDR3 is TGTGCCAGCAGCTTGGCCACAGCGGGGGGGAGTAGTGAGCAGTTCTTC. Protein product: CASSLATAGGSSEQFF. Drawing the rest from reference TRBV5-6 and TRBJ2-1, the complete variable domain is DAGVTQSPTHLIKTRGQQVTLRCSPKSGHDTVSWYQQALGQGPQFIFQYYEEEERQRGNFPDRFSGHQFPNYSSELNVNALLLGDSALYLCASSLATAGGSSEQFFGPGTRLTVL.

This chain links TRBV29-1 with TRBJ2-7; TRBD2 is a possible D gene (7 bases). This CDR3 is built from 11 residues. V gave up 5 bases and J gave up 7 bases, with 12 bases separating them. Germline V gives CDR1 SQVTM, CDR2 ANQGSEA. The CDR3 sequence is CSVYREGEQYF. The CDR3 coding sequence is TGCAGCGTTTACAGGGAGGGAGAGCAGTACTTC.

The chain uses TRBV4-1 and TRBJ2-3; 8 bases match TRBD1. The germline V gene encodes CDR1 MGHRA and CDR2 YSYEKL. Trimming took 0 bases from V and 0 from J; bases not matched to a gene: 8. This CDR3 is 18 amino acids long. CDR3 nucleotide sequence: TGCGCCAGCAGCCAAGATCGGTCGACAGGGGAAAGCACAGATACGCAGTATTTT. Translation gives CASSQDRSTGESTDTQYF.

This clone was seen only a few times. The CDR3 spells CAISSGVLSYEQYF. The CDR3 DNA reads TGTGCCATCTCTAGCGGGGTTCTCTCCTACGAGCAGTACTTC. This sequence joins TRBV10-3 and TRBJ2-7; 9 bases are shared with TRBD2. Germline V gene sequence: CDR1 ENHRY, CDR2 SYGVKD. The CDR3 runs to 14 residues. Trimming at V came to 8 bases and at J to 0 bases, leaving 5 bases not matched to a gene.

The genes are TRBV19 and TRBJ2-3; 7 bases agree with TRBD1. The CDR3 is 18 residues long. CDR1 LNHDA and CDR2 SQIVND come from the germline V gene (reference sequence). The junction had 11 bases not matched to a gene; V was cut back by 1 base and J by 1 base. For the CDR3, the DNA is TGTGCCAGTAGTATAGCGACAGGGATGGGGTCCCGCACAGATACGCAGTATTTT. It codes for CASSIATGMGSRTDTQYF.

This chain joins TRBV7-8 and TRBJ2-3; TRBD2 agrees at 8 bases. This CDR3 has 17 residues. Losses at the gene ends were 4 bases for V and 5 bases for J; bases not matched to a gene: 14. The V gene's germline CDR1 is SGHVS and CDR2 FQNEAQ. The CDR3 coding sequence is TGTGCCAGCAGCTCTTATGAGCCCGGGACTAGTGGAGATACGCAGTATTTT. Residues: CASSSYEPGTSGDTQYF.

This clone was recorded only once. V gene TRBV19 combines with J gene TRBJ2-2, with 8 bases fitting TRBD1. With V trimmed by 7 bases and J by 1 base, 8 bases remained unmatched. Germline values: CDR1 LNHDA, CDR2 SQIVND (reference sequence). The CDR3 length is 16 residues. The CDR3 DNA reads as TGTGCCAGTATCCCCCTCGGGACAGGGAACACCGGGGAGCTGTTTTTT. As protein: CASIPLGTGNTGELFF. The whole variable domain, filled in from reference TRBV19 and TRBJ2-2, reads DGGITQSPKYLFRKEGQNVTLSCEQNLNHDAMYWYRQDPGQGLRLIYYSQIVNDFQKGDIAEGYSVSREKKESFPLTVTSAQKNPTAFYLCASIPLGTGNTGELFFGEGSRLTVL.

CDR3 residues: CASSFGYGGGGYNEQFF. The CDR3 bases are TGCGCCAGCAGCTTTGGGTACGGCGGGGGAGGCTACAATGAGCAGTTCTTC. The genes are TRBV5-1 and TRBJ2-1; 7 nucleotides line up with TRBD2. V lost 2 bases, J lost 3 bases, and 11 bases stayed unmatched. Germline V CDR1 and CDR2: SGHRS, YFSETQ. The CDR3 spans 17 residues.

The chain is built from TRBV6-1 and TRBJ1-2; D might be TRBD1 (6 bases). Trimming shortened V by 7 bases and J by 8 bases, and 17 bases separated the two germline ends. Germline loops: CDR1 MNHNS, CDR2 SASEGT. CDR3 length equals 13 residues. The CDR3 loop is CASTNREGYGYTF. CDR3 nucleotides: TGTGCCAGCACCAACAGGGAGGGCTACGGCTACACCTTC.

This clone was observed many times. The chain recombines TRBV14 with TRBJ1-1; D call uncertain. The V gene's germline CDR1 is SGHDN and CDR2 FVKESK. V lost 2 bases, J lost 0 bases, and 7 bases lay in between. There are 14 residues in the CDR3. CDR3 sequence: CASSQRAVNTEAFF. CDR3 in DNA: TGTGCCAGCAGCCAAAGAGCGGTGAACACTGAAGCTTTCTTT.

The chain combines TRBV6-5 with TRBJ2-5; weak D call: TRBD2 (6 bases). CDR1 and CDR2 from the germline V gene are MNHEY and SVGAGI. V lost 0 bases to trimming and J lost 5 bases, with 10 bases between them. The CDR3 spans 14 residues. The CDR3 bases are TGTGCCAGCAGTTACTCGGGGAGGAGGGAGACCCAGTACTTC. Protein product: CASSYSGRRETQYF.